This TCR beta chain stems from a study of beta chain features in type 1 diabetes. The isolated RNA, all of it, was reverse transcribed, so expressed TCRB transcripts were what got sequenced. Sequenced by immunoSEQ multiplex PCR; TCRdb stores in-frame clones only, minus some. The repertoire holds 120,000 or so clones, with around a sixth as singletons. Findings and limits, study-wide: There was a moderate but significant shortening of TCRB CDR3s in all four CD4+ subsets of Type 1 diabetes patients.

Regarding this clone: Its specificity is not known.

Trimming at V came to 3 bases and at J to 4 bases, leaving 6 bases not matched to a gene. Germline V lookup: CDR1 SGHDN, CDR2 FVKESK. The CDR3 length is 15 residues. Sequenced: central memory CD4+ T cells from blood. This receptor was taken from a man younger than 30 with type 1 diabetes. The chain combines TRBV14 with TRBJ2-5; 9 bases are a match to TRBD1. This CDR3 is CASSHRTGGGETQYF. Here the CDR3 DNA reads TGTGCCAGCAGCCATCGAACAGGGGGCGGAGAGACCCAGTACTTC.